Shown below are 5 T cell receptor beta chains from a single sample sequenced in a study of technical replicates of blood from a handful of donors (dated by TCRdb to about 2017). Receptor libraries were prepared by the immunoSEQ multiplex PCR assay. Here the immuneACCESS table is served through TCRdb, limited to in-frame sequences with V and J called. Missing clones are a known gap in these copies; in checked studies unresolved V genes cover under half, and the rest lacks a known reason. A total of roughly 100,000 clones appear in this sample, around 93% of them only once. The ten largest clones add up to approximately 0.35% of the sample. Sequencing was performed on T cells isolated from PBMCs. The source of these receptors is a human donor in good health.

The chain carries TRBV7-3 and TRBJ2-2, with a tentative D call TRBD1 (6 bases). Germline CDR1 and CDR2: SGHTA and FQGTGA. With 3 bases removed from V and 3 bases from J, the gap between germline ends came to 8 bases. CDR3 length: 14 residues. The CDR3, as DNA: TGTGCCAGCAGCTTCTACAGGGACACCGGGGAGCTGTTTTTT. Residues: CASSFYRDTGELFF.

V and J are TRBV5-6 and TRBJ2-5; D is uncertain. Trimming removed 2 bases at V and 5 bases at J, with 4 bases between. This CDR3 is 11 amino acids long. Germline CDR1 reads SGHDT; CDR2 reads YYEEEE. The CDR3 region is CASSFGETQYF. The DNA for the CDR3 is TGTGCCAGCAGCTTCGGGGAGACCCAGTACTTC.

In the case of this clone: One end of the junction does not line up with germline, which may come from a read error. The chain employs TRBV10-3 and TRBJ2-7; 7 nucleotides agree with TRBD1. CDR1 is ENHRY, CDR2 SYGVKD, per germline. The CDR3 is made up of 14 amino acids. The CDR3 DNA is TGTGCCTCGGGGCGACAGGGCGTATCCTGCGAGCAGTACTTC. It yields the protein CASGRQGVSCEQYF.

This clone was found once. The CDR3 reads CASSGTVNEKLFF. CDR3 in DNA: TGCGCCAGCAGCGGGACAGTAAATGAAAAACTGTTTTTT. The V gene is TRBV5-1, the J gene TRBJ1-4; 7 nucleotides align to TRBD1. Per the germline V gene, CDR1 is SGHRS and CDR2 is YFSETQ. This CDR3 spans 13 amino acids. Losses at the gene ends were 4 bases for V and 5 bases for J; bases not matched to a gene: 2.

The chain couples TRBV4-1 to TRBJ2-7; 11 bases fit TRBD2. Germline V gene lookup returns CDR1 MGHRA and CDR2 YSYEKL. The CDR3 extends over 16 amino acids. Trimming at V came to 4 bases and at J to 0 bases, leaving 5 bases not matched to a gene. CDR3 in DNA: TGCGCCAGCAGCCCCCGACTAGCGGGAACCTCCTACGAGCAGTACTTC. Its translation is CASSPRLAGTSYEQYF.